Listed below are T cell receptor beta chains from one sample, sequenced in a study of CD8+ T cells in alopecia areata. Clones were sequenced by immunoSEQ multiplex PCR, and TCRdb holds only the in-frame ones, with some missing. This table holds around 19,000 clones, roughly two thirds found once. Sequencing input: CD4+ Tregs sorted from blood. These receptors originate from a human donor with alopecia areata. Both conserved end residues are trimmed from each CDR3. D genes are given only for firm matches. Clone size is given for some rows only: seen once, a few or many times, or a class if the clone is expanded.

d_call,v_call,clone_size,cdr3_aa
.,TRBV7-8,.,ASSLGGRYSNQPQH
.,TRBV5-8,.,ASSTRAVWTQY
.,TRBV7-2,.,ASSLGGNYGYT
TRBD1,TRBV19,.,ASSMRQGVTYEQY
TRBD1,TRBV7-2,.,ASSPVATGGQETQY
TRBD2,TRBV28,.,ASRGLGYNEQF
.,TRBV7-9,.,ASSADWSSYNEQF
.,TRBV20-1,.,SASGETQY
.,TRBV29-1,.,SVKPSGSKGEQY
TRBD1,TRBV6-5,.,ASRTGGTVSEQY
TRBD1,TRBV5-1,.,ASSLGQGEQY
.,TRBV4-1,.,ASSQDPPGFTDTQY
.,TRBV19,.,ASSIWGDEQF
.,TRBV7-2,.,ASSSGHNNEQF
.,TRBV29-1,.,SVEGRAGELF
.,TRBV28,.,ASTLDGNQPQH
.,TRBV28,.,ASSRQTRSETQY
.,TRBV29-1,few,SVEHKTEITSYNEQF
TRBD1,TRBV29-1,.,SVAWDRETQY
.,TRBV30,.,AWSGGRSYEQY
.,TRBV7-2,.,ASSQDLAGNPKTQY
.,TRBV7-9,medium-sized,AVDGVYYGYT
TRBD2,TRBV5-1,.,ASSPWTSGGFQETQY
.,TRBV18,medium-sized,ASSPEGKETQY
.,TRBV5-1,.,ASSLQETQY
TRBD1,TRBV6-5,few,ASSLTGVVPYEQY
.,TRBV7-9,medium-sized,ASSPGNSNQPQH
TRBD1,TRBV27,once,ASSFDRGNTEAF
TRBD1,TRBV10-3,.,AISSAEGQGAGELF
.,TRBV7-6,.,ASSLAGASYNEQF
.,TRBV29-1,few,SVGAGGTGETQY
.,TRBV7-2,few,ASSFGSANTGELF
.,TRBV7-2,few,ASSPGPAGAKNIQY
.,TRBV7-2,.,ASSPRGSSYEQY
.,TRBV6-5,.,ASTNLGHGYT
.,TRBV28,.,ASSLFAEGAKNIQY
.,TRBV2,.,ASSESGPASGNTIY
TRBD2,TRBV28,.,ASSETGLAENEQF
TRBD1,TRBV5-1,few,ASSFGQGMSYT
.,TRBV7-9,.,ASSDTVPETQY
.,TRBV5-1,.,ASSSTQTVLGGGYT
TRBD1,TRBV2,.,ASAPGDRGTEAF
TRBD2,TRBV2,.,ASITTGTSGSYNEQF
.,TRBV9,few,ASSEFKGRVSGANVLT
.,TRBV11-2,.,ASSLRSNRAAEQY
.,TRBV9,.,ASSVGVANYGYT
.,TRBV6-1,.,ASSEARQAALF
.,TRBV4-3,.,ASSQGLAHNEQF
.,TRBV10-1,.,ASSEGTDTQY
.,TRBV5-1,.,ASSLEGSSYT